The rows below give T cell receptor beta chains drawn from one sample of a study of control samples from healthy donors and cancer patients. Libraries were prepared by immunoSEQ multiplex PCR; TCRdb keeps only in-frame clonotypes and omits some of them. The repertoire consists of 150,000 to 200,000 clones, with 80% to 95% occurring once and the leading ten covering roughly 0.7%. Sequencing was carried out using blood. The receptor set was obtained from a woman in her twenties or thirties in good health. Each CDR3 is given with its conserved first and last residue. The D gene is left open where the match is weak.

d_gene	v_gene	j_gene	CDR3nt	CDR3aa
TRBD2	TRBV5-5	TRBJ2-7	TGTGCCAGCAGCTCCCGACTAGCGGGAGCTCGGAACTACGAGCAGTACTTC	CASSSRLAGARNYEQYF
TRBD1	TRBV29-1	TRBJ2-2	TGCAGCGTTGGGAACAGGGGGACCGGGGAGCTGTTTTTT	CSVGNRGTGELFF
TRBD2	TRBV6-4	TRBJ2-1	TGTGCCAGCAGTCCTACTAGCGGGAGTTTCTCCGATGAGCAGTTCTTC	CASSPTSGSFSDEQFF
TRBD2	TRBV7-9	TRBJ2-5	TGTGCCAGCAGCTTAGTTGGTAGTAGCGGGGAGACCCAGTACTTC	CASSLVGSSGETQYF
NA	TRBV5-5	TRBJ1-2	TGTGCCAGCAGCTTGGCCGGGATCGGCTATGGCTACACCTTC	CASSLAGIGYGYTF
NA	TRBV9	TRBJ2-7	TGTGCCAGCAGCGTAGCTCCTGTTAGCTCCTACGAGCAGTACTTC	CASSVAPVSSYEQYF
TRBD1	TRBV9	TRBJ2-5	TGTGCCAGCAGCTCTACCCCGCCGGGACAGGTAGGAGAGACCCAGTACTTC	CASSSTPPGQVGETQYF
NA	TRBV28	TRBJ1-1	TGTGCCAGCAGTTTTTGGGGTCAAAAGAACACTGAAGCTTTCTTT	CASSFWGQKNTEAFF
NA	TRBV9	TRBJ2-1	TGTGCCAGCAGCGTAGGTCCTTACAATGAGCAGTTCTTC	CASSVGPYNEQFF
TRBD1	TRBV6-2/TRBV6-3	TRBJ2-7	TGTGCCAGCAGCCCCTTACGGGACAGTCCCTACGAGCAGTACTTC	CASSPLRDSPYEQYF